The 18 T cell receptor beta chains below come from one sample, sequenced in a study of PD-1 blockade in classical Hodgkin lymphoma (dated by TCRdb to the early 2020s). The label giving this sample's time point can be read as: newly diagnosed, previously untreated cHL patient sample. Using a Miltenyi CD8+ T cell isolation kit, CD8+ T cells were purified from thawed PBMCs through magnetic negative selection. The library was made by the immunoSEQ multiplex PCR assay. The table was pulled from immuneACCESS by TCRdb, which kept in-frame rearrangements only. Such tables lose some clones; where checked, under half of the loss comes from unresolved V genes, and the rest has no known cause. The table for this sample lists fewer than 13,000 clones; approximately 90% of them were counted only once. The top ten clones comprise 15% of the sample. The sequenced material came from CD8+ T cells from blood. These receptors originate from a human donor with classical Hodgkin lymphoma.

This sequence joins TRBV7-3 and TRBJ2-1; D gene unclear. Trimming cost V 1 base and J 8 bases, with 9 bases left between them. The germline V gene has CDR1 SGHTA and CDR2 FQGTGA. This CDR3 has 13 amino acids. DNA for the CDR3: TGTGCCAGCAGCTTAAAGACCTCGGATGAGCAGTTCTTC. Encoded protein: CASSLKTSDEQFF.

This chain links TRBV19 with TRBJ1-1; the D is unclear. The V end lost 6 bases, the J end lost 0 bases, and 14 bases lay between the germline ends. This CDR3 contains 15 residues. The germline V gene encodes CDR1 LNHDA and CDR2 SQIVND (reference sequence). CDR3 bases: TGTGCCAGTAGCATGGGCCGCCGGATGAACACTGAAGCTTTCTTT. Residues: CASSMGRRMNTEAFF. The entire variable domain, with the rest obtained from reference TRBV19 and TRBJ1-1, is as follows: DGGITQSPKYLFRKEGQNVTLSCEQNLNHDAMYWYRQDPGQGLRLIYYSQIVNDFQKGDIAEGYSVSREKKESFPLTVTSAQKNPTAFYLCASSMGRRMNTEAFFGQGTRLTVV.

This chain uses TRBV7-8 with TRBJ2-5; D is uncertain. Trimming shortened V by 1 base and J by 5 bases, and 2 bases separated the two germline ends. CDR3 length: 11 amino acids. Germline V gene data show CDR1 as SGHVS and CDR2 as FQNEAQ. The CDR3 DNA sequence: TGTGCCAGCAGCTTAGATGAGACCCAGTACTTC. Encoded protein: CASSLDETQYF. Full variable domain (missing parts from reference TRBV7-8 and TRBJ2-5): GAGVSQSPRYKVAKRGQDVALRCDPISGHVSLFWYQQALGQGPEFLTYFQNEAQLDKSGLPSDRFFAERPEGSVSTLKIQRTQQEDSAVYLCASSLDETQYFGPGTRLLVL.

CDR3 amino acids: CASSYSSYQMHEAFF. The DNA of the CDR3 is TGTGCCAGTTCCTATTCCTCCTATCAAATGCATGAAGCTTTCTTT. The V call is TRBV19, the J call TRBJ1-1; D remains ambiguous. From germline, CDR1 is LNHDA and CDR2 SQIVND (reference sequence). The CDR3 consists of 15 residues. The V and J ends lost 8 bases and 7 bases respectively, with 23 bases between them.

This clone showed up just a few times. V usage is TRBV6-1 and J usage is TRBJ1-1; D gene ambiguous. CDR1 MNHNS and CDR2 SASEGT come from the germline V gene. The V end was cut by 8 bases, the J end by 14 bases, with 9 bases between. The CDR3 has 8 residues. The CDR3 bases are TGTGCCAGCGCCCTTGTATTCTTT. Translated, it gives CASALVFF.

In DNA form, the CDR3 reads TGTGCCAGCAGTGAACTTGGGACAGGCTCCTACGAGCAGTACTTC. Amino acid sequence: CASSELGTGSYEQYF. The chain combines TRBV25-1 with TRBJ2-7; TRBD1 agrees at 8 bases. This CDR3 contains 15 residues. In germline, CDR1 is MGHDK, CDR2 SYGVNS. The J segment lost 0 bases and the V segment lost 2 bases, leaving 3 bases of the junction unmatched.

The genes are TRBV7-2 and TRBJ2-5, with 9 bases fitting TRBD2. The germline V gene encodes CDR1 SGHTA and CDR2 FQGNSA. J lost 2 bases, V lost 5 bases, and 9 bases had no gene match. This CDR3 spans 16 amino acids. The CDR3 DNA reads TGTGCCAGCAGCCCTAGACTAGCGGAGATACAAGAGACCCAGTACTTC. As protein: CASSPRLAEIQETQYF.

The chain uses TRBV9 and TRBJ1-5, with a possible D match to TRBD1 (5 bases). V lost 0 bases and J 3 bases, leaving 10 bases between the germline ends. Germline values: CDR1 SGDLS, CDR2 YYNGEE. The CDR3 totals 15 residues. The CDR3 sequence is CASSVGGEANQPQHF. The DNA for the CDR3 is TGTGCCAGCAGCGTAGGGGGGGAGGCCAATCAGCCCCAGCATTTT.

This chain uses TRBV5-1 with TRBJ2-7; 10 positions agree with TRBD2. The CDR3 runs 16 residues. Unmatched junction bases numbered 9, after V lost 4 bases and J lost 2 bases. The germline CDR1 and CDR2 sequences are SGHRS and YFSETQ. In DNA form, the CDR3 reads TGCGCCAGCAGCGTCTCTAACCTAGCGGGGGCCTACGAGCAGTACTTC. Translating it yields CASSVSNLAGAYEQYF.

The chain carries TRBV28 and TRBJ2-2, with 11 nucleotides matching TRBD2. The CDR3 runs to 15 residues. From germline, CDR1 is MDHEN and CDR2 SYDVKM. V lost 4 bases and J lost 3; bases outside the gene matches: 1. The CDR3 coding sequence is TGTGCCAGCAGTTGGACTAGCGGGTACACCGGGGAGCTGTTTTTT. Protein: CASSWTSGYTGELFF. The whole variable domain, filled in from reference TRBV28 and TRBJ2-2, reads DVKVTQSSRYLVKRTGEKVFLECVQDMDHENMFWYRQDPGLGLRLIYFSYDVKMKEKGDIPEGYSVSREKKERFSLILESASTNQTSMYLCASSWTSGYTGELFFGEGSRLTVL.

CDR3 protein: CASTIMEGSTEAFF. The CDR3 DNA reads TGTGCCAGCACCATTATGGAGGGATCCACTGAAGCTTTCTTT. The gene calls are TRBV11-2 and TRBJ1-1; D uncertain. CDR1 and CDR2 (germline): SGHAT, FQNNGV. V dropped 7 bases and J dropped 4 bases, with 16 bases sitting between them. The CDR3 totals 14 residues.

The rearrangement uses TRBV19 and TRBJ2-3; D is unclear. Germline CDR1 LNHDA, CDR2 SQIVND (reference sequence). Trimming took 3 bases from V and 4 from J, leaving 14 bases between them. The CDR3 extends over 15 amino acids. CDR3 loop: CASSISPLAPDTQYF. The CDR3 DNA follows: TGTGCCAGTAGTATCTCCCCCCTGGCCCCAGATACGCAGTATTTT.

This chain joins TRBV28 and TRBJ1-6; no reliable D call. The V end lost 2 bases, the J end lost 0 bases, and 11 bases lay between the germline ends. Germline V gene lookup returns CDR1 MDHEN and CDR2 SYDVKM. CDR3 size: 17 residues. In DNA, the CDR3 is TGTGCCAGCAGTTTAGTTGGCATCAGCTCCTATAATTCACCCCTCCACTTT. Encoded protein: CASSLVGISSYNSPLHF.

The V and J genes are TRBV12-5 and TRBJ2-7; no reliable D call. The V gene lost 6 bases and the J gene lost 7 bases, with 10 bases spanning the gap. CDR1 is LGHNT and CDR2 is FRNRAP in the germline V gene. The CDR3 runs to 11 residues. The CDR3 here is CASGSRWEQYF. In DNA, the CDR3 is TGTGCTAGTGGCTCTCGATGGGAGCAGTACTTC. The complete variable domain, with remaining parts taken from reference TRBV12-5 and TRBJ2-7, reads DARVTQTPRHKVTEMGQEVTMRCQPILGHNTVFWYRQTMMQGLELLAYFRNRAPLDDSGMPKDRFSAEMPDATLATLKIQPSEPRDSAVYFCASGSRWEQYFGPGTRLTVT.

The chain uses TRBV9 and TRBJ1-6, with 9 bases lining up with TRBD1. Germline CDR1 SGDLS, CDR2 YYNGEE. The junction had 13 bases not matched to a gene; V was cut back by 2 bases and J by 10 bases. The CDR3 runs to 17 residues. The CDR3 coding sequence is TGTGCCAGCAGCGTTTCCCCCCAACAGGGGGCTGGATCACCCCTCCACTTT. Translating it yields CASSVSPQQGAGSPLHF.

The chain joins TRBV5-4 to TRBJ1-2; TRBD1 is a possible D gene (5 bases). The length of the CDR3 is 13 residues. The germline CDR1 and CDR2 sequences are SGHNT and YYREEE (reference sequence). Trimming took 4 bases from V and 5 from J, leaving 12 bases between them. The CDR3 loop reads CASSPRGNYGYTF. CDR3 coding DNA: TGTGCCAGCAGCCCGCGGGGGAATTATGGCTACACCTTC.

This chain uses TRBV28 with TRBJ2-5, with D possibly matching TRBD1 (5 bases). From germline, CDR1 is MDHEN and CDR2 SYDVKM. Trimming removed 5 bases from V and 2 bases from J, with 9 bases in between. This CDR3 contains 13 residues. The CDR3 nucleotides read TGTGCCAGCAGTGTCGACAGACAAGAGACCCAGTACTTC. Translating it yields CASSVDRQETQYF.

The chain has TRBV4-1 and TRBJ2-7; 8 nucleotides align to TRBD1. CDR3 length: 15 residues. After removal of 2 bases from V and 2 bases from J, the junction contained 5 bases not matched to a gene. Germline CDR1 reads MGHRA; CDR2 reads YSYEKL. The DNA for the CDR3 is TGCGCCAGCAGCCAACTTGGACAGGGAGCCTACGAGCAGTACTTC. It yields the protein CASSQLGQGAYEQYF.